The present T cell receptor (beta chain) was sequenced within a study of blood T cell repertoires in COVID-19 (dated by TCRdb to 2018 to 2020). As for the study more broadly: Collaborator samples came from the United States, Italy and Spain and covered acute and convalescent phases of COVID-19. The material from the prospective study consisted of cDNA or gDNA derived from T cells, B-cell-depleted T cells, or PBMCs. Deeply sampled blood TCRbeta repertoires from subjects exposed to, actively infected with, or recovered from COVID-19 were included in the dataset. The repertoires were made available in a free public database intended to serve as a resource for research on the immune response to SARS-CoV-2. The samples were drawn from the first 160 participants of the ongoing ImmuneRACE study and from about 1,200 subjects provided by 6 global collaborators. A de-identified subject ID, COVID-19 status, age in years and sex were almost always included in the sample metadata. Where available, HLA class I and class II types were taken from metadata supplied by the sample provider and were not determined by assay-based typing. Beyond this particular receptor, the publication reports: The quantity of clinical and demographic metadata differed by source and by participant and was supplied without curation.

The CDR3 runs 16 residues from the cysteine to the phenylalanine. CDR3 DNA only is kept here, 48 bases in frame from base 1. CDR1 SGHVS and CDR2 FNYEAQ are derived from the germline V gene. V trim: 2 bases; J trim: 5 bases; unmatched bases: 8. TCRbeta CDR3 regions were amplified from genomic DNA by means of the immunoSEQ Assay, a bias-controlled multiplex PCR. Under the source paper's analysis protocol: The number of nucleated cells in each sample was estimated from the amplification of reference gene primers within the assay. To quantify the absolute abundance of each unique TCRbeta CDR3 rearrangement, sequence reads were collapsed and filtered. For each sample, productive Simpson clonality was calculated as the square root of Simpson's diversity index over productive rearrangements. The clones in this table, taken by TCRdb from immuneACCESS, are in-frame only. Not every clone is retained; where verified, under half of the shortfall comes from an unresolved V gene, and the cause of the rest is unknown. The V and J calls and clone size come from that table; D and trimming were worked out from the DNA. The sample table shows fewer than 350,000 clones, and 65% to 90% are seen once. Roughly 2.9% of the sample is in the top ten clones.

Note on this clone: The clone's antigen remains unknown. It has no much larger one-base neighbor in the sample; base qualities were not kept.

The collaborating institutions used their own protocols to collect whole blood in K2EDTA tubes. Collaborator samples were shipped for TCRbeta analysis as frozen whole blood, isolated PBMCs, or DNA extracted from either sample type. The sequence came from a woman aged 55-70 years with active or convalescent COVID-19. Recombination connected TRBV7-6 to TRBJ1-4, with 7 junctional bases fitting TRBD1. Material: peripheral blood. The CDR3 region: CASSLSPGQSNEKLFF. The DNA sequence follows: TGTGCCAGCAGCTTATCCCCGGGACAGTCAAATGAAAAACTGTTTTTT.